The 22 T cell receptor beta chains below all came from one sample that was sequenced in a study of blood T cell repertoires in COVID-19. The protocol was immunoSEQ multiplex PCR, while the TCRdb copy is restricted to in-frame clones and leaves out a portion. The data show around 300,000 clones, 90% seen once. Material for sequencing was PBMCs or T cells enriched from blood (not recorded which). All receptors come from a woman under 30 with acute COVID-19.

The chain carries TRBV9 and TRBJ2-3, with 10 nucleotides matching TRBD1. In germline, CDR1 is SGDLS, CDR2 YYNGEE. The CDR3 runs 17 residues. The trim removed 0 bases at V and 3 bases at J, leaving 7 bases unmatched. CDR3 region: CASSVAPPGQGTDTQYF. The CDR3 DNA reads as TGTGCCAGCAGCGTAGCCCCTCCGGGACAGGGGACAGATACGCAGTATTTT. Combining the CDR3 with reference TRBV9 and TRBJ2-3 gives the whole variable domain DSGVTQTPKHLITATGQRVTLRCSPRSGDLSVYWYQQSLDQGLQFLIQYYNGEERAKGNILERFSAQQFPDLHSELNLSSLELGDSALYFCASSVAPPGQGTDTQYFGPGTRLTVL.

This clone is a singleton in its sample. The chain uses TRBV3-1 (or the pseudogene TRBV3-2) and TRBJ2-1; 9 bases fit TRBD2. Germline values: CDR1 LGHDT, CDR2 YNNKEL (reference sequence). Unmatched junction bases numbered 11, after V lost 3 bases and J lost 2 bases. CDR3 size: 18 residues. The CDR3 DNA reads TGTGCCAGCAGCCATGGGCTAGCGGGACCGACTACCTACAATGAGCAGTTCTTC. The encoded protein is CASSHGLAGPTTYNEQFF.

The rearrangement joins TRBV27 to TRBJ2-1, with 7 bases fitting TRBD2. The CDR3 loop spans 14 amino acids. The trim removed 3 bases at V and 4 bases at J, leaving 3 bases unmatched. Germline V gives CDR1 MNHEY, CDR2 SMNVEV (reference sequence). The CDR3 spells CASSFSGRYNEQFF. The DNA of the CDR3 is TGTGCCAGCAGTTTTAGCGGGCGATACAATGAGCAGTTCTTC.

The chain is built from TRBV7-3 and TRBJ1-6; TRBD1 matches at 7 bases. V trimming: 3 bases; J trimming: 8 bases; junction bases outside the gene matches: 7. Per germline, CDR1 SGHTA and CDR2 FQGTGA. The CDR3 consists of 15 residues. The DNA of the CDR3 is TGTGCCAGCAGCTTGGGACAGACTAGGGATTCACCCCTCCACTTT. Its protein is CASSLGQTRDSPLHF.

The chain carries TRBV27 and TRBJ2-1, with D possibly being TRBD2 (6 bases). This CDR3 is built from 15 residues. V shed 5 bases and J shed 10 bases, with 21 bases lying between them. CDR1 and CDR2 from the germline V gene are MNHEY and SMNVEV (reference sequence). CDR3 nucleotides: TGTGCCAGCAGTCCGGGACTGATGCCCCCTGGGGAGCAGTTCTTC. Translated, it gives CASSPGLMPPGEQFF.

Written as DNA, the CDR3 is TGTGCCAGCAGTTCCCACTACCCCGATAACTATGGCTACACCTTC. Encoded protein: CASSSHYPDNYGYTF. This chain joins TRBV6-5 and TRBJ1-2; D remains unclear. V was trimmed by 4 bases and J by 1 base, leaving 13 bases between them. CDR1 is MNHEY, CDR2 SVGAGI, per germline. The CDR3 is 15 amino acids.

The chain carries TRBV11-2 and TRBJ2-1; D is perhaps TRBD2 (6 bases). The CDR3 loop spans 15 amino acids. Germline-derived CDR1 and CDR2 are SGHAT and FQNNGV. The V gene lost 1 base and the J gene lost 3 bases, with 10 bases spanning the gap. The CDR3 loop is CASSLGDWSYNEQFF. The CDR3 region has the DNA TGTGCCAGCAGCTTAGGGGACTGGAGCTACAATGAGCAGTTCTTC.

CDR3 DNA: TGTGCCAGCAGTGCCTTCGGACTAGCGGGGTACAATGAGCAGTTCTTC. This encodes CASSAFGLAGYNEQFF. V is TRBV25-1 and J is TRBJ2-1; 12 bases align to TRBD2. V shed 4 bases, J shed 4 bases, and the junction held 5 bases outside the gene matches. The CDR3 sequence is 16 residues long. From germline, CDR1 is MGHDK and CDR2 SYGVNS.

The chain combines TRBV7-9 with TRBJ2-4; 8 bases map to TRBD2. The CDR3 covers 15 residues. The V segment lost 1 base and the J segment 5 bases; nucleotides outside the gene matches: 4. From germline, CDR1 is SEHNR and CDR2 FQNEAQ (reference sequence). The CDR3 here is CASSLVAGLENIQYF. DNA for the CDR3: TGTGCCAGCAGCTTAGTAGCGGGATTGGAAAACATTCAGTACTTC.

The rearrangement uses TRBV5-4 and TRBJ1-2, with 9 bases that match TRBD1. This CDR3 is built from 15 residues. V was pared by 4 bases and J by 1 base, with 5 bases of the junction left unmatched. Looked up from germline, CDR1 is SGHNT and CDR2 is YYREEE (reference sequence). CDR3 sequence: CASSEGGQGNYGYTF. The CDR3 region has the DNA TGTGCCAGCAGCGAAGGGGGACAGGGTAACTATGGCTACACCTTC.

V and J are TRBV6-4 and TRBJ2-1; 8 nucleotides line up with TRBD2. The V segment lost 6 bases and the J segment 0 bases; nucleotides outside the gene matches: 7. The CDR3 is made up of 16 amino acids. Germline V gene data show CDR1 as MRHNA and CDR2 as SNTAGT. CDR3 sequence reads: CASREWGTSSYNEQFF. The CDR3 DNA is TGTGCCAGCAGAGAGTGGGGGACTAGCTCCTACAATGAGCAGTTCTTC.

This chain joins TRBV6-5 and TRBJ2-7; a weak D match, TRBD2 (5 bases). V was pared by 5 bases and J by 6 bases, with 14 bases between. Germline loops: CDR1 MNHEY, CDR2 SVGAGI. This CDR3 is built from 13 residues. As DNA, the CDR3 is TGTGCCAGCAGTCCCGGACCCGGGGTCGAGCAGTACTTC. This codes for CASSPGPGVEQYF.

The chain uses TRBV7-9 and TRBJ1-2; 11 bases fit TRBD1. V lost 3 bases to trimming and J lost 6 bases; unmatched junction nucleotides: 6. The CDR3 is 15 amino acids. Germline CDR1 is SEHNR and CDR2 is FQNEAQ (reference sequence). The CDR3 DNA reads as TGTGCCAGCAGCTTGGGTCGGACAGGGGGCGATGGCTACACCTTC. Its protein product is CASSLGRTGGDGYTF.

The genes are TRBV24-1 and TRBJ1-2; the match to TRBD1 covers 7 bases. The CDR3 is made up of 15 amino acids. CDR1 is KGHDR and CDR2 is SFDVKD in the germline V gene. V dropped 4 bases and J dropped 7; count of bases not matched to a gene: 11. CDR3 sequence reads: CATSDLSTGLGGYTF. CDR3 in DNA: TGTGCCACCAGTGACCTATCGACAGGGTTGGGTGGCTACACCTTC.

This clone was observed a single time. The chain recombines TRBV7-6 with TRBJ1-1; D is perhaps TRBD1 (6 bases). The V end lost 6 bases, the J end lost 1 base, and 12 bases lay between the germline ends. There are 14 residues in the CDR3. Germline V gene lookup returns CDR1 SGHVS and CDR2 FNYEAQ. CDR3 loop: CASREQGANTEAFF. The DNA of the CDR3 is TGTGCCAGCAGAGAACAGGGAGCGAACACTGAAGCTTTCTTT. The full variable domain, its missing parts supplied by reference TRBV7-6 and TRBJ1-1, is GAGVSQSPRYKVTKRGQDVALRCDPISGHVSLYWYRQALGQGPEFLTYFNYEAQQDKSGLPNDRFSAERPEGSISTLTIQRTEQRDSAMYRCASREQGANTEAFFGQGTRLTVV.

The chain uses TRBV5-4 and TRBJ2-2, with 9 bases that match TRBD1. CDR3 length equals 16 residues. Trimming cost V 4 bases and J 5 bases; bases outside gene matches: 9. Germline assignment: CDR1 SGHNT and CDR2 YYREEE (reference sequence). CDR3 protein: CASSPSGTGITGELFF. DNA of the CDR3: TGTGCCAGCAGCCCGTCCGGGACAGGGATTACCGGGGAGCTGTTTTTT.

The chain recombines TRBV5-4 with TRBJ1-2; no definite D call. The CDR3 loop spans 17 amino acids. Germline V gene data show CDR1 as SGHNT and CDR2 as YYREEE (reference sequence). The ends were cut back, 4 bases at V and 2 bases at J, with 21 bases in the middle. The CDR3 nucleotides are TGTGCCAGCAGCCCATTTTGGTATGACACCGGCAACTATGGCTACACCTTC. Protein sequence: CASSPFWYDTGNYGYTF.

The genes are TRBV3-1 (or the pseudogene TRBV3-2) and TRBJ1-3; no definite D call. Per the germline V gene, CDR1 is LGHDT and CDR2 is YNNKEL (reference sequence). With 5 bases removed from V and 0 bases from J, the gap between germline ends came to 8 bases. This CDR3 is 14 amino acids long. In nucleotides, the CDR3 is TGTGCCAGCAGCTACGACTACTCTGGAAACACCATATATTTT. As protein: CASSYDYSGNTIYF.

This chain uses TRBV28 with TRBJ2-7, with D possibly TRBD2 on 6 matching bases. The CDR3 has 14 amino acids. The V end was cut by 5 bases, the J end by 3 bases, with 14 bases between. Germline loops: CDR1 MDHEN, CDR2 SYDVKM. CDR3 protein: CASSRRAGNYEQYF. DNA for the CDR3: TGTGCCAGCAGTCGACGAGCGGGCAACTACGAGCAGTACTTC.

This chain uses TRBV7-2 with TRBJ2-1, with TRBD2 matching over 11 bases. V gave up 5 bases and J gave up 9 bases; unmatched junction bases: 6. This CDR3 contains 14 residues. Germline loops: CDR1 SGHTA, CDR2 FQGNSA. This CDR3 reads CASSRVAGGREQFF. CDR3 in DNA: TGTGCCAGCAGCCGGGTAGCGGGAGGGCGTGAGCAGTTCTTC.

This chain connects TRBV27 to TRBJ1-5; 8 nucleotides line up with TRBD1. Trimming removed 3 bases from V and 5 bases from J; junction bases left unmatched: 9. CDR1 and CDR2 (germline): MNHEY, SMNVEV (reference sequence). The CDR3 extends over 16 amino acids. The CDR3 here is CASSFRGAGGDQPQHF. The CDR3 DNA reads as TGTGCCAGCAGTTTCAGGGGGGCAGGGGGCGATCAGCCCCAGCATTTT.

To note about this clone: At the DNA level, this CDR3 is encoded by other sequences in the same sample as well. CDR3 sequence: CASSEALYGYTF. The CDR3 DNA follows: TGTGCCAGCAGTGAAGCCCTATATGGCTACACCTTC. The V call is TRBV6-1, the J call TRBJ1-2; D uncertain. Germline V gene data show CDR1 as MNHNS and CDR2 as SASEGT. V lost 0 bases, J lost 5 bases, and 4 bases lay in between. The CDR3 has 12 amino acids.